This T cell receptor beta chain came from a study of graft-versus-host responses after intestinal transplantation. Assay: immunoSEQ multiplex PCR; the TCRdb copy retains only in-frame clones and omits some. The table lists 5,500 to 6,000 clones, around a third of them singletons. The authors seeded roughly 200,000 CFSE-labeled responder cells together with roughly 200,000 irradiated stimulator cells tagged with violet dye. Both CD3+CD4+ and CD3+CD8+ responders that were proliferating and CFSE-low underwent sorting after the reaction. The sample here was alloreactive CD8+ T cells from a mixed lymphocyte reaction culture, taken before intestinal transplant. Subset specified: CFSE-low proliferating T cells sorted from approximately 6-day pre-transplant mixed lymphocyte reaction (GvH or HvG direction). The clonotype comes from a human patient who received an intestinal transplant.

Written as DNA, the CDR3 is TGTGCCAGTTTAGCGGGAGGGCCCTACGAGCAGTACTTC. Translated: CASLAGGPYEQYF. This chain connects TRBV2 to TRBJ2-5; 11 bases are a match to TRBD2. The J call could be wrong; TRBJ2-7 is a better fit for the DNA end. The CDR3 has 13 residues. Germline CDR1 SNHLY, CDR2 FYNNEI.